This entry is about one TCR beta chain. Antigen unknown. The CDR3 has 15 residues. In germline, CDR1 is DFQATT, CDR2 SNEGSKA (reference sequence). The data derive from a study of CD8 T cells in Susac syndrome. Study-wide results and caveats: Acknowledgment was made by the study that its TCR sequencing and HLA analysis involved a relatively small number of individuals.

The study sequenced TCR beta in blood CD8+ and CD4+ T cells. Patients with Susac syndrome showed fulfilment of recently defined diagnostic criteria for definite or probable disease. Random hexamers were used to reverse transcribe the RNA input (0.5 to 1 ug). It was immunoSEQ multiplex PCR that amplified TCR beta CDR3 across 54 Vbeta and 13 Jbeta. TCRdb itself ran the immunoSEQ multiplex PCR reads through MiXCR, one entry per CDR3 protein. There are roughly 150,000 distinct CDR3 sequences in the sample; almost 96% occur only once, and about 0.08% lies in the top ten. This chain uses TRBV20-1 with TRBJ2-1, with D perhaps assigned TRBD1 or TRBD2 (6 bases each). The sequence was obtained from a human donor with Susac syndrome. The sequencing sample was made of CD4+ T cells from PBMCs. CDR3 DNA sequence: TGCAGCCCGCTGAGGGGGGATCCATCCGGGAATGAGCAGTTCTTC. It yields the protein CSPLRGDPSGNEQFF.